One and the same sample provided the 30 T cell receptor beta chains below, sequenced in a study of T cell responses to AZD1222 COVID-19 vaccine. Repertoires were generated with immunoSEQ multiplex PCR, while TCRdb's copy carries only in-frame clones and drops some. The sample shows around 180,000 clones, approximately 90% of them seen only once. The material sequenced was peripheral blood, taken on day 0 of AZD1222 vaccination. The receptors shown here come from an adult in good health.

This chain connects TRBV7-2 to TRBJ2-7; tentatively, D is TRBD2 (6 bases). V was clipped by 5 bases and J by 2 bases, with 13 bases between them. Germline CDR1 reads SGHTA; CDR2 reads FQGNSA. The CDR3 loop spans 14 amino acids. The CDR3 protein is CASSPVLATYEQYF. The CDR3 DNA reads as TGTGCCAGCAGCCCTGTGCTAGCGACCTACGAGCAGTACTTC.

The chain is built from TRBV7-3 and TRBJ2-7; D remains unclear. The CDR3 sequence is 13 residues long. The germline V gene has CDR1 SGHTA and CDR2 FQGTGA. V lost 2 bases and J lost 7, with 12 bases in between. Written as DNA, the CDR3 is TGTGCCAGCAGCTTAGGTAGCATGGGGGAGCAGTACTTC. Its translation is CASSLGSMGEQYF.

This clone showed up just once. The chain employs TRBV7-2 and TRBJ1-4, with TRBD1 identical over 7 bases. V lost 6 bases to trimming and J lost 7 bases; unmatched junction nucleotides: 5. This CDR3 has 13 residues. CDR1 is SGHTA and CDR2 is FQGNSA in the germline V gene. In nucleotides, the CDR3 is TGTGCCAGCAGTTCAAACAGGGGTGAAAAACTGTTTTTT. Protein sequence: CASSSNRGEKLFF.

This chain uses TRBV6-1 with TRBJ2-7; the match to TRBD1 covers 7 bases. CDR1 is MNHNS, CDR2 SASEGT, per germline. V was pared by 0 bases and J by 7 bases, with 6 bases of the junction left unmatched. CDR3 size: 14 residues. The CDR3 reads CASSEAGGYREQYF. CDR3 sequence (DNA): TGTGCCAGCAGTGAAGCAGGGGGCTATCGTGAGCAGTACTTC.

The rearrangement links TRBV6-1 to TRBJ2-7; D not resolved. Germline lookup yields CDR1 MNHNS and CDR2 SASEGT. Trimming took off 3 bases at V and 7 bases at J, with 13 bases between the two ends. The CDR3 loop spans 13 amino acids. As DNA, the CDR3 is TGTGCCAGCAGTGACCTGCGTGGTTCAGAGCAGTACTTC. It specifies CASSDLRGSEQYF.

The V and J genes are TRBV7-9 and TRBJ1-5; TRBD1 matches 7 bases. Trimming cost V 5 bases and J 6 bases; bases outside gene matches: 7. The CDR3 spans 14 residues. The germline CDR1 and CDR2 sequences are SEHNR and FQNEAQ (reference sequence). The CDR3 loop reads CASSLSTGAQPQHF. The CDR3 nucleotides are TGTGCCAGCAGCCTAAGCACAGGGGCTCAGCCCCAGCATTTT.

The J gene is TRBJ2-3, the V gene TRBV19, with TRBD1 matching 8 bases. Looked up from germline, CDR1 is LNHDA and CDR2 is SQIVND (reference sequence). The CDR3 runs 16 residues. V was pared by 6 bases and J by 0 bases, with 8 bases of the junction left unmatched. The CDR3 sequence: CASRNDRGHSTDTQYF. The CDR3 DNA reads TGTGCCAGTAGGAACGACAGGGGACATAGCACAGATACGCAGTATTTT.

Turning to this clone: Additional DNA sequences in this sample encode the identical CDR3. The DNA for the CDR3 is TGTGCCAGCAGCCCTCCGGGGGGAGGAACTGAAGCTTTCTTT. This codes for CASSPPGGGTEAFF. J is TRBJ1-1 and V is TRBV5-6, with a tentative D call TRBD1 (5 bases). V was shortened by 4 bases and J by 5 bases, with 15 bases between the two germline ends. The CDR3 has 14 amino acids. In germline, CDR1 is SGHDT, CDR2 YYEEEE. The variable domain in full, completed from reference TRBV5-6 and TRBJ1-1, reads DAGVTQSPTHLIKTRGQQVTLRCSPKSGHDTVSWYQQALGQGPQFIFQYYEEEERQRGNFPDRFSGHQFPNYSSELNVNALLLGDSALYLCASSPPGGGTEAFFGQGTRLTVV.

V gene TRBV19 combines with J gene TRBJ2-2, with D tentatively TRBD1 or TRBD2 (5 bases each). CDR3 length: 14 amino acids. Germline loops: CDR1 LNHDA, CDR2 SQIVND (reference sequence). V was trimmed by 8 bases and J by 5 bases, leaving 15 bases between them. This CDR3 is CASGTSGRTGELFF. CDR3 coding DNA: TGTGCCAGTGGAACGTCGGGACGGACCGGGGAGCTGTTTTTT.

V usage is TRBV6-5 and J usage is TRBJ2-7, with a tentative D call TRBD1 (5 bases). Germline V gives CDR1 MNHEY, CDR2 SVGAGI. V lost 0 bases, J lost 5 bases, and 17 bases lay in between. The CDR3 sequence is 16 residues long. The CDR3 DNA sequence: TGTGCCAGCAGTTACTCGATAGCAGGGCCCCGGGACGAGCAGTACTTC. Translating it yields CASSYSIAGPRDEQYF.

The chain joins TRBV9 to TRBJ2-7; TRBD2 aligns across 8 bases. The CDR3 loop spans 15 amino acids. J gave up 0 bases and V 4 bases, and 6 bases lay outside the gene matches. Germline CDR1 and CDR2: SGDLS and YYNGEE. CDR3 DNA sequence: TGTGCCAGCAGCCCCCAGGCGGGGGGCTCCTACGAGCAGTACTTC. Amino acid sequence: CASSPQAGGSYEQYF.

The chain carries TRBV9 and TRBJ1-3; possibly TRBD1 for D (5 bases). CDR3 length: 17 amino acids. The V gene's germline CDR1 is SGDLS and CDR2 YYNGEE. V dropped 4 bases and J dropped 2 bases, with 19 bases sitting between them. CDR3 sequence (DNA): TGTGCCAGCAGCTCCTCGCCCCCAGGGTTCCCTGGAAACACCATATATTTT. This codes for CASSSSPPGFPGNTIYF.

The V and J genes are TRBV7-9 and TRBJ2-3; D might be TRBD2 (5 bases). The CDR3 is 14 residues long. Trimming left V 1 base short and J 6 bases short, with 11 bases between. Germline V gene lookup returns CDR1 SEHNR and CDR2 FQNEAQ (reference sequence). The CDR3 region is CASSLDRGSDTQYF. The CDR3 DNA follows: TGTGCCAGCAGCTTAGATCGGGGATCGGATACGCAGTATTTT.

The chain joins TRBV4-2 to TRBJ1-1; weak D call: TRBD1 (6 bases). Germline CDR1 LGHNA, CDR2 YNFKEQ. V gave up 1 base and J gave up 5 bases, with 14 bases separating them. This CDR3 spans 15 amino acids. The CDR3 is CASSQAAGVGTEAFF. The CDR3 nucleotides are TGTGCCAGCAGCCAAGCGGCAGGGGTTGGGACTGAAGCTTTCTTT.

The chain recombines TRBV5-1 with TRBJ2-5; 7 bases are shared with TRBD1. From germline, CDR1 is SGHRS and CDR2 YFSETQ. After removal of 2 bases from V and 5 bases from J, the junction contained 9 bases not matched to a gene. This CDR3 region has 15 residues. The CDR3 loop is CASSLSTGPYETQYF. CDR3 bases: TGCGCCAGCAGCTTATCGACAGGGCCGTACGAGACCCAGTACTTC.

The chain employs TRBV7-8 and TRBJ2-3; 10 bases match TRBD2. Losses at the gene ends were 6 bases for V and 5 bases for J; bases not matched to a gene: 8. The CDR3 runs 15 residues. Germline lookup yields CDR1 SGHVS and CDR2 FQNEAQ. This CDR3 is CASSRAGGPGDTQYF. The DNA of the CDR3 is TGTGCCAGCAGTCGAGCGGGGGGGCCTGGAGATACGCAGTATTTT. The whole variable domain, remainder taken from reference TRBV7-8 and TRBJ2-3, is GAGVSQSPRYKVAKRGQDVALRCDPISGHVSLFWYQQALGQGPEFLTYFQNEAQLDKSGLPSDRFFAERPEGSVSTLKIQRTQQEDSAVYLCASSRAGGPGDTQYFGPGTRLTVL.

The rearrangement links TRBV3-1 (or the pseudogene TRBV3-2) to TRBJ2-7; D may be TRBD1 (6 bases). Germline V gene lookup returns CDR1 LGHDT and CDR2 YNNKEL (reference sequence). This CDR3 contains 16 residues. Trimming took off 1 base at V and 6 bases at J, with 19 bases between the two ends. CDR3: CASSQGKRQAGAEQYF. DNA for the CDR3: TGTGCCAGCAGCCAAGGGAAGAGACAGGCAGGAGCCGAGCAGTACTTC.

This rearrangement joins TRBV23-1 to TRBJ1-2; TRBD1 might be the D (5 bases). TRBV23-1 is designated an ORF whose function remains uncertain. The V and J ends lost 4 bases and 8 bases respectively, with 20 bases between them. This CDR3 spans 15 amino acids. CDR3 in amino acids: CASSPAYRRGGGYTF. CDR3 nucleotides: TGCGCCAGCAGTCCGGCATATAGGAGGGGAGGGGGCTACACCTTC.

This clone was recorded once. The chain links TRBV13 to TRBJ2-7; D is possibly TRBD2 (5 bases). Trimming left V 0 bases short and J 3 bases short, with 9 bases between. CDR3 length: 14 amino acids. Germline loops: CDR1 PRHDT, CDR2 FYEKMQ (reference sequence). The CDR3 loop reads CASSLGDSLYEQYF. CDR3 nucleotides: TGTGCCAGCAGCTTAGGGGACTCACTCTACGAGCAGTACTTC. The full variable domain, rest sourced from reference TRBV13 and TRBJ2-7, is AAGVIQSPRHLIKEKRETATLKCYPIPRHDTVYWYQQGPGQDPQFLISFYEKMQSDKGSIPDRFSAQQFSDYHSELNMSSLELGDSALYFCASSLGDSLYEQYFGPGTRLTVT.

The rearrangement links TRBV5-1 to TRBJ2-2, with 9 bases that match TRBD2. CDR1 and CDR2 from the germline V gene are SGHRS and YFSETQ. This CDR3 region has 16 residues. With V trimmed by 2 bases and J by 2 bases, 4 bases remained unmatched. CDR3 sequence: CASSFLSGGNTGELFF. DNA of the CDR3: TGCGCCAGCAGCTTCCTTAGCGGGGGAAACACCGGGGAGCTGTTTTTT.

This chain uses TRBV6-4 with TRBJ2-3; possibly TRBD1 for D (5 bases). CDR1 is MRHNA and CDR2 is SNTAGT in the germline V gene. The germline V and J ends were trimmed by 2 bases and 1 base, with 10 bases remaining between them. The CDR3 is 15 residues long. CDR3 sequence: CASSDGQGGTDTQYF. In DNA form, the CDR3 reads TGTGCCAGCAGTGACGGGCAGGGTGGCACAGATACGCAGTATTTT.

The V gene is TRBV19, the J gene TRBJ2-1; D may match TRBD1 or TRBD2 (5 bases each). Trimming removed 7 bases from V and 4 bases from J, with 11 bases in between. The CDR3 is 13 residues long. Germline lookup yields CDR1 LNHDA and CDR2 SQIVND (reference sequence). CDR3 nucleotides: TGTGCCAGTAACGAGGGGCCGTACAATGAGCAGTTCTTC. Its protein is CASNEGPYNEQFF. Together with reference TRBV19 and TRBJ2-1, the CDR3 gives the full variable domain: DGGITQSPKYLFRKEGQNVTLSCEQNLNHDAMYWYRQDPGQGLRLIYYSQIVNDFQKGDIAEGYSVSREKKESFPLTVTSAQKNPTAFYLCASNEGPYNEQFFGPGTRLTVL.

The chain has TRBV2 and TRBJ2-2, with D unclear. V dropped 3 bases and J dropped 0 bases, with 8 bases sitting between them. Germline CDR1 and CDR2: SNHLY and FYNNEI. There are 15 residues in the CDR3. CDR3 amino acids: CASSDDPPNTGELFF. Written as DNA, the CDR3 is TGTGCCAGCAGTGATGACCCACCGAACACCGGGGAGCTGTTTTTT.

The V gene is TRBV19, the J gene TRBJ2-2; no clear D. CDR3 length equals 15 residues. Germline V CDR1 and CDR2: LNHDA, SQIVND (reference sequence). Trimming cost V 5 bases and J 8 bases, with 18 bases left between them. CDR3 protein: CASSLKVPAPGELFF. In nucleotides, the CDR3 is TGTGCCAGTAGTCTTAAAGTCCCCGCCCCAGGGGAGCTGTTTTTT.

The rearrangement uses TRBV20-1 and TRBJ2-7, with D possibly TRBD1 on 7 matching bases. CDR1 is DFQATT and CDR2 is SNEGSKA in the germline V gene (reference sequence). The CDR3 is made up of 14 amino acids. V lost 3 bases and J 0 bases, leaving 12 bases between the germline ends. The CDR3 sequence is CSASGRDSSYEQYF. The CDR3 DNA follows: TGCAGTGCTAGTGGGCGGGACAGCTCCTACGAGCAGTACTTC.

The rearrangement uses TRBV5-4 and TRBJ1-1, with TRBD1 matching over 12 bases. With V trimmed by 3 bases and J by 5 bases, 5 bases remained unmatched. Per germline, CDR1 SGHNT and CDR2 YYREEE (reference sequence). The CDR3 runs to 15 residues. The CDR3 region is CASSSGQGAWTEAFF. The CDR3 DNA is TGTGCCAGCAGCTCGGGACAGGGGGCTTGGACTGAAGCTTTCTTT.

This clone occurred a few times. The chain links TRBV7-6 to TRBJ2-3, with TRBD1 matching 7 bases. Germline V CDR1 and CDR2: SGHVS, FNYEAQ. The V and J ends lost 5 bases and 1 base, in that order; junction bases with no gene match: 6. The CDR3 contains 15 residues. CDR3 residues: CASSLSQGGTDTQYF. CDR3 bases: TGTGCCAGCAGCCTTAGCCAGGGGGGCACAGATACGCAGTATTTT.

The chain carries TRBV9 and TRBJ1-6; D remains ambiguous. Germline V lookup: CDR1 SGDLS, CDR2 YYNGEE. The CDR3 totals 14 residues. The V and J ends lost 4 bases and 6 bases respectively, with 11 bases between them. The CDR3 sequence: CASSRDPTNSPLHF. The CDR3 nucleotides read TGTGCCAGCAGCCGGGATCCAACTAATTCACCCCTCCACTTT.

The chain recombines TRBV18 with TRBJ1-4; the D gene is possibly TRBD1 (5 bases). Per germline, CDR1 KGHSH and CDR2 LQKENI. The ends were cut back, 6 bases at V and 8 bases at J, with 13 bases in the middle. The CDR3 extends over 13 amino acids. This CDR3 reads CASSRDREEKLFF. The CDR3 DNA is TGTGCCAGCTCGCGGGACCGGGAAGAAAAACTGTTTTTT.

The chain employs TRBV5-6 and TRBJ1-2; D uncertain. The CDR3 extends over 11 amino acids. V lost 4 bases to trimming and J lost 7 bases, with 8 bases between them. CDR1 is SGHDT, CDR2 YYEEEE, per germline. The CDR3 bases are TGTGCCAGCAGCCGGACGGGTGGCTACACCTTC. Its translation is CASSRTGGYTF.